The rows below give T cell receptor beta chains drawn from one sample of a study of T cells in Graves' hyperthyroidism and ophthalmopathy. Each CDR3 protein gets one entry after TCRdb re-called the multiplex PCR reads with MiXCR. This sample yields roughly 500,000 distinct CDR3 sequences, of which around 22% are seen a single time; about 11% belongs to the top ten. Material for sequencing was blood. Every receptor here comes from a woman aged 25 to 45 with Graves' ophthalmopathy. CDR3s include the opening cysteine and the closing phenylalanine or tryptophan. A D gene is named only where the DNA matches it firmly. The listing skips clone size in some rows; elsewhere it reads once, few, many or a size class.

v_call	d_call	j_call	clone_size	cdr3_aa	cdr3_nt
TRBV6-5	TRBD1	TRBJ2-5	many	CASSYTEGTGETQYF	TGTGCCAGCAGTTACACGGAAGGGACAGGGGAGACCCAGTACTTC
TRBV19	-	TRBJ1-5	many	CASSSSFGPQHF	TGTGCCAGTAGCTCCTCGTTCGGGCCCCAGCATTTT
TRBV18	-	TRBJ1-5	many	CASARDSNQPQHF	TGTGCCAGCGCCCGGGACAGCAATCAGCCCCAGCATTTT
TRBV28	-	TRBJ2-5	many	CASSSRDGEQYQETQYF	TGTGCCAGCAGTTCTCGCGATGGGGAACAGTACCAAGAGACCCAGTACTTC
TRBV9	-	TRBJ2-7	many	CASSPAGLLTYEQYF	TGTGCCAGCAGCCCCGCGGGGCTCCTTACCTACGAGCAGTACTTC
TRBV4-1	-	TRBJ2-7	-	CASSQGAGYEQYF	TGCGCCAGCAGCCAAGGGGCGGGGTACGAGCAGTACTTC
TRBV20-1	-	TRBJ2-7	-	CSAQGGPYEQYF	TGCAGTGCCCAAGGAGGTCCCTACGAGCAGTACTTC
TRBV7-9	-	TRBJ1-1	-	CASSSELTANTEAFF	TGTGCCAGCAGCTCGGAACTGACAGCGAACACTGAAGCTTTCTTT
TRBV28	-	TRBJ1-2	-	CASSFGLRKTNYGYTF	TGTGCCAGCAGTTTCGGTCTCCGGAAAACTAACTATGGCTACACCTTC
TRBV7-8	-	TRBJ1-2	many	CASSLRTVGTNYGYTF	TGTGCCAGCAGCTTAAGGACGGTGGGGACTAACTATGGCTACACCTTC
TRBV28	-	TRBJ1-1	few	CASSFRGGRGTEAFF	TGTGCCAGCAGTTTTCGGGGGGGGCGGGGCACTGAAGCTTTCTTT
TRBV25-1	-	TRBJ1-2	few	CASQGTRSTNYGYTF	TGTGCCAGCCAAGGGACTCGGTCTACTAACTATGGCTACACCTTC
TRBV20-1	TRBD2	TRBJ2-7	few	CSADSPGSGIRYEQYF	TGCAGTGCCGACTCCCCAGGCAGCGGGATACGCTACGAGCAGTACTTC
TRBV11-2	TRBD1	TRBJ1-1	-	CASSPQLTGGTEAFF	TGTGCCAGCAGCCCACAACTGACAGGGGGCACTGAAGCTTTCTTT
TRBV28	-	TRBJ1-2	many	CASSLEQANYGYTF	TGTGCCAGCAGTTTAGAACAGGCAAACTATGGCTACACCTTC
TRBV7-3	TRBD2	TRBJ2-5	many	CASSLQRGSQETQYF	TGTGCCAGCAGCTTACAGCGGGGGAGCCAAGAGACCCAGTACTTC
TRBV6-1	-	TRBJ1-2	many	CASSEAGALPGGYTF	TGTGCCAGCAGTGAAGCCGGGGCCTTACCGGGGGGCTACACCTTC
TRBV25-1	TRBD1	TRBJ2-5	many	CASSDRDRGLGETQYF	TGTGCCAGCAGTGACCGGGACAGGGGGCTCGGAGAGACCCAGTACTTC
TRBV28	-	TRBJ2-7	many	CASSLTWESSYEQYF	TGTGCCAGCAGTTTAACGTGGGAGAGCTCCTACGAGCAGTACTTC
TRBV12-3/TRBV12-4	-	TRBJ1-1	-	CASSFNRRIGEAFF	TGTGCCAGCAGTTTTAACAGGAGGATTGGTGAAGCTTTCTTT
TRBV6-1	TRBD1	TRBJ2-2	few	CASTWTGNTGELFF	TGTGCCAGCACCTGGACAGGGAACACCGGGGAGCTGTTTTTT
TRBV6-2/TRBV6-3	TRBD2	TRBJ2-7	many	CASSSLSSGGYGTYEQYF	TGTGCCAGCAGTTCTCTATCTAGCGGGGGCTACGGCACCTACGAGCAGTACTTC
TRBV11-2	TRBD1	TRBJ2-7	few	CASSFNRDSFSYEQYF	TGTGCCAGCAGCTTTAACCGGGACAGCTTTTCCTACGAGCAGTACTTC
TRBV7-2	-	TRBJ1-2	few	CASSASGGAGYGYTF	TGTGCCAGCAGCGCTAGCGGGGGCGCCGGCTATGGCTACACCTTC
TRBV12-3/TRBV12-4	TRBD1	TRBJ1-2	once	CASGSGQRIYGYTF	TGTGCCAGCGGGTCGGGACAGCGAATTTATGGCTACACCTTC
TRBV3-1	TRBD1	TRBJ1-1	many	CASTFAGGTEAFF	TGTGCCAGCACCTTTGCAGGGGGCACTGAAGCTTTCTTT
TRBV19	-	TRBJ2-7	many	CASSIGNPRTYEQYF	TGTGCCAGTAGTATCGGGAATCCGAGGACCTACGAGCAGTACTTC
TRBV4-1	-	TRBJ1-1	many	CASSQPTALRRTEAFF	TGCGCCAGCAGCCAACCGACGGCCCTTCGGAGGACTGAAGCTTTCTTT
TRBV4-1	-	TRBJ2-6	many	CASSQVWPGEGNVLTF	TGCGCCAGCAGCCAAGTTTGGCCAGGGGAAGGCAACGTCCTGACTTTC
TRBV10-3	-	TRBJ1-2	many	CAISEVGSQYGYTF	TGTGCCATCAGTGAGGTGGGGAGTCAATATGGCTACACCTTC
TRBV6-5	TRBD1	TRBJ1-1	many	CASSSDRDTEAFF	TGTGCCAGCAGTTCCGACAGGGACACTGAAGCTTTCTTT
TRBV15	-	TRBJ2-6	-	CATSRTVYSGANVLTF	TGTGCCACCAGCCGGACAGTCTACTCTGGGGCCAACGTCCTGACTTTC
TRBV6-1	TRBD1	TRBJ2-2	-	CASRQNRGRGELFF	TGTGCCAGCAGACAGAACAGGGGGCGCGGGGAGCTGTTTTTT
TRBV20-1	-	TRBJ1-1	many	CSAKDSMNTEAFF	TGCAGTGCAAAGGACAGCATGAACACTGAAGCTTTCTTT
TRBV19	-	TRBJ1-5	many	CASGGRGTGNQPQHF	TGTGCCAGTGGAGGTAGGGGGACCGGCAATCAGCCCCAGCATTTT
TRBV12-3/TRBV12-4	TRBD2	TRBJ2-5	many	CASSLGSGGQETQYF	TGTGCCAGCAGTTTAGGTAGCGGGGGGCAAGAGACCCAGTACTTC
TRBV12-3/TRBV12-4	-	TRBJ1-5	-	CASSQAPSNQPQHF	TGTGCCAGCAGCCAGGCGCCGAGCAATCAGCCCCAGCATTTT
TRBV2	-	TRBJ1-1	few	CASSEFPQSTEAFF	TGTGCCAGCAGTGAATTTCCACAGAGCACTGAAGCTTTCTTT
TRBV5-1	TRBD1	TRBJ2-7	many	CASSAAGTGGYEQYF	TGCGCCAGCAGCGCCGCCGGGACAGGGGGTTACGAGCAGTACTTC
TRBV11-2	-	TRBJ1-5	many	CASSQGGNNQPQHF	TGTGCCAGCAGCCAGGGAGGGAACAATCAGCCCCAGCATTTT
TRBV6-2/TRBV6-3	-	TRBJ1-5	many	CASSFYDQPQHF	TGTGCCAGCAGTTTCTACGATCAGCCCCAGCATTTT
TRBV6-1	-	TRBJ1-2	-	CASRIRTAANYGYTF	TGTGCCAGCAGGATCCGGACGGCTGCGAACTATGGCTACACCTTC
TRBV18	-	TRBJ1-1	many	CASSPPGSMNTEAFF	TGTGCCAGCTCACCACCCGGTAGCATGAACACTGAAGCTTTCTTT
TRBV12-3/TRBV12-4	-	TRBJ1-2	many	CVSNGGNDYGYTF	TGTGTCTCGAACGGGGGGAATGACTATGGCTACACCTTC
TRBV30	-	TRBJ2-7	-	CAWSVLLEQYF	TGTGCCTGGAGTGTACTTCTCGAGCAGTACTTC
TRBV27	-	TRBJ2-5	-	CASSPMGGRETQYF	TGTGCCAGCAGTCCCATGGGGGGGCGGGAGACCCAGTACTTC
TRBV2	-	TRBJ1-5	-	CASNVERQPNQPQHF	TGTGCCAGCAATGTGGAAAGACAGCCAAATCAGCCCCAGCATTTT
TRBV6-5	TRBD1	TRBJ1-1	many	CASSNRDRGPKAFF	TGTGCCAGCAGTAACCGGGACAGGGGTCCGAAAGCTTTCTTT
TRBV6-2/TRBV6-3	TRBD2	TRBJ2-5	many	CASSYFGTSGDETQYF	TGTGCCAGCAGTTACTTCGGGACTAGCGGAGATGAGACCCAGTACTTC
TRBV6-5	TRBD1	TRBJ1-1	-	CASSYSGTGYHTEAFF	TGTGCCAGCAGTTACTCAGGGACAGGGTATCACACTGAAGCTTTCTTT